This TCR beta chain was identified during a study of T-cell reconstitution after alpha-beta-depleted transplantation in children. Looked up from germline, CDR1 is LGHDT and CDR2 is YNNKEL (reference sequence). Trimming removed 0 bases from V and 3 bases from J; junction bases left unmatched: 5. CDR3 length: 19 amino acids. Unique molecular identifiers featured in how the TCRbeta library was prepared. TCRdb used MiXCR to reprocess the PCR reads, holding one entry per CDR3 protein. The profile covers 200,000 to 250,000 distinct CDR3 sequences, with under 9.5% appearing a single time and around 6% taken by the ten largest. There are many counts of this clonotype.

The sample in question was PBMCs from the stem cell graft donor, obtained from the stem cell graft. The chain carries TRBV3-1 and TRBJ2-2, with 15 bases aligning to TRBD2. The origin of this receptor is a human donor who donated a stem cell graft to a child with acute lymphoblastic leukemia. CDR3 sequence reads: CASSQDLGLAGGYTGELFF. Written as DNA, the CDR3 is TGTGCCAGCAGCCAAGATTTGGGACTAGCGGGGGGCTACACCGGGGAGCTGTTTTTT.